A few counts support the clone carrying this T cell receptor (beta chain). Its cognate antigen is unknown. The source of the sample is a study of identical twins. Whole-study results and caveats: Twin pairs' shared out-of-frame alpha sequences were enriched in low generation probability. Out-of-frame TCR alpha sharing observed in monozygotic twins exceeded model estimates. A partial confounding effect on zero-insertion analyses could come from invariant MAIT and iNKT cells.

Template switching created a universal primer site, and the cDNA included unique molecular identifiers. TCRdb re-analysed the 5' RACE reads in MiXCR, keeping a single row per CDR3 protein. This table holds about 240,000 distinct CDR3 sequences, roughly 13% found once. J was trimmed by 1 base and V by 6 bases; bases with no gene match: 2. The CDR3 totals 13 residues. Germline-derived CDR1 and CDR2 are SGHDT and YYEEEE. These records were also assigned to another study, of yellow fever vaccine responses in identical twins.

What was sequenced was memory (CD45RO+) T cells sorted from blood. J is TRBJ2-3 and V is TRBV5-6, with 7 bases matching TRBD1. The TCR was taken from a woman aged 18-29 years in good health. The CDR3 bases are TGTGCCAGCACCGGGACAGGCACAGATACGCAGTATTTT. Encoded protein: CASTGTGTDTQYF.